The present T cell receptor beta chain was sequenced within a study of immune characterization of retroperitoneal liposarcoma. TCRdb independently ran MiXCR on the PCR reads; one entry per CDR3 protein. Counted here are 2,500 or so distinct CDR3 sequences, around 37% occurring once; the ten biggest clones make up around 25%. The germline V gene has CDR1 SGHRS and CDR2 YFSETQ. Trimming removed 0 bases from V and 0 bases from J; junction bases left unmatched: 6. This CDR3 is 17 amino acids long. Sequenced material: tumor tissue. This sequence originates from a male donor with retroperitoneal liposarcoma. This chain connects TRBV5-1 to TRBJ2-1; 7 bases agree with TRBD2. DNA for the CDR3: TGCGCCAGCAGCTTGGAGGCGCGGACTAGCTCCTACAATGAGCAGTTCTTC. Translation gives CASSLEARTSSYNEQFF. The variable domain in full, completed from reference TRBV5-1 and TRBJ2-1, reads KAGVTQTPRYLIKTRGQQVTLSCSPISGHRSVSWYQQTPGQGLQFLFEYFSETQRNKGNFPGRFSGRQFSNSRSEMNVSTLELGDSALYLCASSLEARTSSYNEQFFGPGTRLTVL.